The following is a TCR beta chain sequence with its context. Its antigen is undetermined. Here immunoSEQ multiplex PCR was the method, and the copy in TCRdb shows in-frame clones only, minus some. The sample records over 80,000 clones, roughly 88% being singletons. The CDR3 runs to 12 residues. V dropped 8 bases and J dropped 7 bases, with 9 bases sitting between them. The germline V gene has CDR1 MDHEN and CDR2 SYDVKM. This entry belongs to a study of graft-versus-host responses after intestinal transplantation. About the research overall: Recipients were given multivisceral, liver-intestinal, or isolated intestinal transplants. Recipients were all induced with anti-thymocyte globulin, then given tacrolimus and steroids for about three years. General study results and limits: Recipient marrow held GvH clones, some first seen in ileum or blood.

The gene calls are TRBV28 and TRBJ1-6; D uncertain. The sequence came from a human patient who received an intestinal transplant, so some T cells may come from the graft donor. This material consisted of PBMCs, taken 255 days after intestinal transplant. The CDR3 region is CASHPSNSPLHF. CDR3 nucleotide sequence: TGTGCCAGCCACCCTTCAAATTCACCCCTCCACTTT.